Below are 19 T cell receptor beta chains sequenced from a single sample in a study of T cell clonality in common variable immunodeficiency. Here immunoSEQ multiplex PCR was the method, and the copy in TCRdb shows in-frame clones only, minus some. The sample includes around 42,000 clones, none of them occurring once. Antigen specificity for these receptors is unknown. Findings and caveats of the study: In common variable immunodeficiency, TCR beta chains reportedly carried fewer deletions and N-nucleotide insertions.

The sequenced sample was peripheral blood mononuclear cells. These receptors were obtained from a human donor with common variable immunodeficiency.

A few counts support this clone. The read is 3 residues too short to cover the CDR3 end, so that end is filled in from the germline J gene. The chain recombines TRBV5-1 with TRBJ2-3; 7 bases are a match to TRBD2. The CDR3 loop spans 15 amino acids. V lost 3 bases to trimming and J lost 6 bases; unmatched junction nucleotides: 10. From germline, CDR1 is SGHRS and CDR2 YFSETQ. The CDR3 DNA, read in part, is TGCGCCAGCAGCTCCCTATGGGGGGGAAGGGATACG. This encodes CASSSLWGGRDT. The entire CDR3 protein reads CASSSLWGGRDTQYF.

Note on this clone: The sequenced fragment ends 3 residues before the CDR3 boundary, so the rest is inferred from the germline J gene. The rearrangement joins TRBV7-9 to TRBJ2-2, with TRBD1 identical over 7 bases. Per the germline V gene, CDR1 is SEHNR and CDR2 is FQNEAQ (reference sequence). This CDR3 has 15 amino acids. V dropped 5 bases and J dropped 4; count of bases not matched to a gene: 7. The CDR3 here is CASSGSQGFTGELFF. Incomplete CDR3 DNA: TGTGCCAGCAGCGGATCACAGGGGTTCACCGGGGAG.

This clone was detected ten times or more. The missing CDR3 end, 3 residues past where the read stops, is filled in from the germline J gene. V and J are TRBV5-4 and TRBJ2-7, with 7 positions matching TRBD1. The junction had 7 bases not matched to a gene; V was cut back by 4 bases and J by 0 bases. Germline CDR1 is SGHNT and CDR2 is YYREEE (reference sequence). The CDR3 is made up of 15 amino acids. The CDR3 bases that were read are TGTGCCAGCAGCACCCAGACAGGGTTCTCCTACGAG. Protein sequence: CASSTQTGFSYE. The complete CDR3 reads CASSTQTGFSYEQYF.

This clone was seen a few times. The read ends 3 residues before the CDR3 terminus; that terminus is restored from the germline J gene. This chain connects TRBV20-1 to TRBJ2-7, with 9 bases identical to TRBD1. The CDR3 is made up of 14 amino acids. Germline loops: CDR1 DFQATT, CDR2 SNEGSKA (reference sequence). The ends lost 6 bases at V and 1 base at J; junction bases unmatched: 7. CDR3 sequence reads: CSAKGQGASYEQYF. Incomplete CDR3 DNA: TGCAGTGCCAAGGGACAGGGAGCTTCCTACGAG.

A remark on this clone: The missing CDR3 end, 3 residues past where the read stops, is filled in from the germline J gene. The chain recombines TRBV7-9 with TRBJ1-1, with D uncertain. V was shortened by 1 base and J by 6 bases, with 6 bases between the two germline ends. From germline, CDR1 is SEHNR and CDR2 FQNEAQ (reference sequence). This CDR3 has 12 amino acids. CDR3: CASSLEGSEAFF. The DNA read from the CDR3 is TGTGCCAGCAGCTTAGAGGGTTCTGAA.

This clone was observed many times. From the germline J gene comes the end of the CDR3, since the read stops 3 residues before it. The V and J genes are TRBV28 and TRBJ2-1; the D gene is possibly TRBD1 (6 bases). V shed 4 bases and J shed 5 bases, with 21 bases lying between them. The length of the CDR3 is 17 residues. Germline assignment: CDR1 MDHEN and CDR2 SYDVKM. The covered CDR3 bases are TGTGCCAGCAGTTCGCATCTCAAGGACAGATCAAACAATGAG. Translation gives CASSSHLKDRSNNE. The whole CDR3 protein reads CASSSHLKDRSNNEQFF. Full variable domain (remainder filled in from reference TRBV28 and TRBJ2-1): DVKVTQSSRYLVKRTGEKVFLECVQDMDHENMFWYRQDPGLGLRLIYFSYDVKMKEKGDIPEGYSVSREKKERFSLILESASTNQTSMYLCASSSHLKDRSNNEQFFGPGTRLTVL.

This clone was found a few times. The read finishes 3 residues shy of the CDR3 end, and the germline J gene is used to complete it. This chain connects TRBV5-1 to TRBJ2-7; TRBD1 might be the D (6 bases). CDR1 is SGHRS and CDR2 is YFSETQ in the germline V gene. Trimming took 2 bases from V and 6 from J, leaving 15 bases between them. The CDR3 sequence is 14 residues long. This chain's CDR3 is CASSLTTGGTEQYF. The DNA read from the CDR3 is TGCGCCAGCAGCTTAACGACAGGTGGAACCGAG.

This clone was picked up a small number of times. The read ends 3 residues early relative to the CDR3; the germline J gene fills the gap. The chain carries TRBV18 and TRBJ1-1, with 12 nucleotides matching TRBD1. The V gene's germline CDR1 is KGHSH and CDR2 LQKENI. The CDR3 is 17 residues long. The J segment lost 5 bases and the V segment lost 0 bases, leaving 7 bases of the junction unmatched. CDR3 bases read: TGTGCCAGCTCACCACCGACCGGGACAGGGGGCGGAACTGAA. This codes for CASSPPTGTGGGTE. The CDR3 in its entirety is CASSPPTGTGGGTEAFF.

Turning to this clone: The observed sequence ends 3 residues before the CDR3 terminus, with the missing tail filled in from the germline J gene. V and J are TRBV30 and TRBJ2-1; D call uncertain. V was cut by 0 bases and J by 6 bases, with 6 bases left in between. Germline-derived CDR1 and CDR2 are GTSNPN and SVGIG (reference sequence). This CDR3 region has 12 residues. CDR3 DNA (partial): TGTGCCTGGAGTGTATCTACCAATGAG. It encodes CAWSVSTNE. The CDR3 in its entirety is CAWSVSTNEQFF.

The sequenced CDR3 bases are TGTGCCTGGAGTTTCGGGGTGAGGGAGACC. Translated, it gives CAWSFGVRET. The CDR3 reads in full as CAWSFGVRETQYF. The J gene is TRBJ2-5, the V gene TRBV30; a weak D match, TRBD2 (5 bases). Read data end 3 residues before the CDR3 end; the end is taken from the germline J gene. Germline loops: CDR1 GTSNPN, CDR2 SVGIG (reference sequence). V was clipped by 2 bases and J by 5 bases, with 12 bases between them. CDR3 length: 13 amino acids.

A remark on this clone: The observed sequence ends 3 residues before the CDR3 terminus, with the missing tail filled in from the germline J gene. The rearrangement uses TRBV7-6 and TRBJ1-5, with 8 bases aligning to TRBD1. The CDR3 totals 14 residues. Germline values: CDR1 SGHVS, CDR2 FNYEAQ. Losses at the gene ends were 4 bases for V and 2 bases for J; bases not matched to a gene: 1. The CDR3 bases that were read are TGTGCCAGCAGCTCGACAGGGGGCAATCAGCCC. Its translation: CASSSTGGNQP. The full CDR3 sequence reads CASSSTGGNQPQHF.

As to this clone: The read ends 3 residues before the CDR3 terminus; that terminus is restored from the germline J gene. The genes are TRBV11-3 and TRBJ2-2; D not resolved. CDR1 and CDR2 (germline): SGHNT, YENEEA. The CDR3 totals 15 residues. The ends were cut back, 2 bases at V and 2 bases at J, with 9 bases in the middle. The CDR3 DNA, read in part, is TGTGCCAGCAGCTTAACGGCGGAAAACACCGGGGAG. As protein: CASSLTAENTGE. Given in full, the CDR3 is CASSLTAENTGELFF.

This clone was counted at least ten times. The read ends 3 residues shy of where the CDR3 ends; the end is completed using the germline J gene. This rearrangement joins TRBV7-2 to TRBJ2-7; 9 positions agree with TRBD1. The germline V gene encodes CDR1 SGHTA and CDR2 FQGNSA. The length of the CDR3 is 14 residues. With 6 bases clipped from V and 0 bases from J, the junction kept 3 bases outside the gene matches. The CDR3 loop reads CASRRDRVSYEQYF. Incomplete CDR3 DNA: TGTGCCAGCAGGCGGGACAGGGTCTCCTACGAG.

This clone came up many times. The read ends 3 residues shy of where the CDR3 ends; the end is completed using the germline J gene. The J gene is TRBJ2-2, the V gene TRBV7-6; D may be TRBD1 (5 bases). The CDR3 is 16 residues long. Germline lookup yields CDR1 SGHVS and CDR2 FNYEAQ. The germline V and J ends were trimmed by 1 base and 5 bases, with 14 bases remaining between them. The CDR3 region is CASSLVGAIQTGELFF. CDR3 bases read: TGTGCCAGCAGCTTAGTAGGGGCAATACAAACCGGGGAG.

This clone was picked up a small number of times. The CDR3 end is not reached by the read, which stops 3 residues before it; the germline J gene fills it in. V and J are TRBV30 and TRBJ2-4; D might be TRBD1 (5 bases). Germline CDR1 reads GTSNPN; CDR2 reads SVGIG (reference sequence). V lost 0 bases and J 6 bases, leaving 9 bases between the germline ends. CDR3 length equals 13 residues. Partial CDR3 DNA: TGTGCCTGGAGTGTCGGACAAGTAAACATT. Amino acids: CAWSVGQVNI. The complete CDR3 protein is CAWSVGQVNIQYF.

A few counts support this clone. The CDR3 end is not reached by the read, which stops 3 residues before it; the germline J gene fills it in. The chain recombines TRBV11-2 with TRBJ2-1; TRBD2 is a possible D gene (5 bases). Trimming removed 6 bases from V and 2 bases from J, with 11 bases in between. The CDR3 length is 14 residues. CDR1 and CDR2 from the germline V gene are SGHAT and FQNNGV. The DNA read from the CDR3 is TGTGCCAGCAGGGAGGCGCGGCCCTACAATGAG. Amino acids: CASREARPYNE. In full, the CDR3 reads CASREARPYNEQFF.

This clone was counted between two and nine times. Read coverage stops 3 residues before the CDR3 terminus; the germline J gene supplies the remainder. The chain couples TRBV7-8 to TRBJ2-7; no clear D gene. The V gene's germline CDR1 is SGHVS and CDR2 FQNEAQ. The CDR3 loop spans 13 amino acids. The V and J ends lost 4 bases and 6 bases respectively, with 13 bases between them. Incomplete CDR3 DNA: TGTGCCAGCAGCTCCCCCGGCGGCGGCGAG. Translated: CASSSPGGGE. The CDR3, in full, reads CASSSPGGGEQYF.

This clone occurred many times. Read sequence stops 3 residues before the CDR3 end, and the germline J gene provides the missing end. This chain uses TRBV14 with TRBJ2-7, with 11 bases lining up with TRBD2. The CDR3 sequence is 15 residues long. Germline loops: CDR1 SGHDN, CDR2 FVKESK. V lost 4 bases to trimming and J lost 5 bases; unmatched junction nucleotides: 7. The CDR3 region is CASSRLLAGANEQYF. The CDR3 DNA, read in part, is TGTGCCAGCAGCCGTCTACTAGCGGGAGCCAACGAG.

This clone was seen a few times. Read data end 3 residues before the CDR3 end; the end is taken from the germline J gene. The chain recombines TRBV5-5 with TRBJ2-7, with TRBD1 matching over 8 bases. The germline gives CDR1 SGHKS, CDR2 YYEKEE (reference sequence). The CDR3 is 14 amino acids. With 4 bases clipped from V and 5 bases from J, the junction kept 8 bases outside the gene matches. The CDR3 bases that were read are TGTGCCAGCAGCCTAGTGGACAGGGTCCACGAG. Translation gives CASSLVDRVHE. From start to end, the CDR3 is CASSLVDRVHEQYF.